This section outlines one T cell receptor (beta chain) sequence together with its context. Its specificity is not known. No donor had fewer than one pre-ART PBMC sample or fewer than two post-ART PBMC samples. Before DNA extraction, about 0.95-10 million cryopreserved PBMC were held in the samples. This sample is part of a study of long-term antiretroviral therapy in people with HIV. Whole-study results and caveats: With ART, diversity went up but was still lower than in transplant donor controls.

A v3.0 immunoSEQ assay was performed at survey level. Measured with immunoSEQ multiplex PCR; TCRdb has only the in-frame clones, and not every one. The sample records under 30,000 clones, around 88% being singletons. This CDR3 contains 15 residues. Germline CDR1 is SGHNT and CDR2 is YYREEE (reference sequence). The V and J ends lost 0 bases and 5 bases, in that order; junction bases with no gene match: 6. The TCR was taken from a young man with HIV. The sequenced sample was unsorted PBMCs, obtained 3 years after starting antiretroviral therapy. This rearrangement joins TRBV5-4 to TRBJ2-3, with TRBD2 identical over 7 bases. DNA of the CDR3: TGTGCCAGCAGCTTGGTAGTGGGGGGGGGAGATACGCAGTATTTT. It encodes CASSLVVGGGDTQYF.